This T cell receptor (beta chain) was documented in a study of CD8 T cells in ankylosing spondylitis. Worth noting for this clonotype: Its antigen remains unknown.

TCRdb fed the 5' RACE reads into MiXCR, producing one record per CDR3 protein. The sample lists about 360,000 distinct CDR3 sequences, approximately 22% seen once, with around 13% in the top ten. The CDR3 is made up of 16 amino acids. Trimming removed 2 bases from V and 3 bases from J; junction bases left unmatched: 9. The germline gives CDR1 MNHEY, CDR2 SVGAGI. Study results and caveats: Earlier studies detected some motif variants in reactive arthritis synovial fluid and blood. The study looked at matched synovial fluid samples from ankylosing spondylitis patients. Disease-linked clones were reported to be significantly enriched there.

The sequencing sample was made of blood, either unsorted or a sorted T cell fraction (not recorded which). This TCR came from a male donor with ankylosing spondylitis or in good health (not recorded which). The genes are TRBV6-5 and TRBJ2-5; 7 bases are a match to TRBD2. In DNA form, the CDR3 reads TGTGCCAGCAGTTACGACGGACTAGTTACGGAAGAGACCCAGTACTTC. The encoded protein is CASSYDGLVTEETQYF.